Described below is a single T cell receptor beta chain sequence and its context. These data come from a study of blood T cell repertoires in COVID-19. Study-level information: COVID-19 samples collected from the United States, Italy and Spain covered acute and convalescent phases. PBMCs, B-cell-depleted T cells, or T cells provided the cDNA or gDNA that made up the material.

V shed 5 bases, J shed 4 bases, and the junction held 4 bases outside the gene matches. Germline CDR1 and CDR2: MNHEY and SVGAGI. The CDR3 totals 14 residues. Assay used: immunoSEQ multiplex PCR; TCRdb lists only in-frame clones, some missing. The sample contains 95,000 to 150,000 clones, roughly 74% of which appear only once. Sequencing input: peripheral blood. The clonotype comes from a man aged 55 to 69 with acute or convalescent COVID-19. The gene calls are TRBV6-5 and TRBJ2-7, with 11 bases fitting TRBD1. CDR3 sequence: CASSKDRGLYEQYF. CDR3 nucleotides: TGTGCCAGCAGTAAGGACAGGGGGCTATACGAGCAGTACTTC.